This record concerns one T cell receptor (beta chain) sequence. The antigen remains unidentified. These data come from a study of cytomegalovirus exposure and HLA in healthy donors. Looking at the study overall: Around 81% of 398 genotyped donors fell in the Caucasian-associated ancestry cluster. Study-wide points: As was reported, the HLA-A and HLA-B alleles of most subjects were accurately predicted from TCR beta sequences.

PCR involved 60 Vbeta and 13 Jbeta primers. Authors' analysis steps: An analysis that came later counted 77 million or so unique TCR beta chains, approximately 10 million shared. TCRdb's copy holds only in-frame clones and misses some; the assay was immunoSEQ multiplex PCR. V and J calls plus clone size are reproduced from that table; the DNA served to infer D and trimming. The sample holds 75,000 to 90,000 clones, roughly 77% seen once. Sequencing was carried out using PBMCs. The sequence was collected from a man between 60 and 70 years old in good health and CMV-seronegative.

The CDR3 nucleotides read TGTGCCAGCAGCCCGGACAGGGGGGGGAATCAGCCCCAGCATTTT. This encodes CASSPDRGGNQPQHF. V gene TRBV6-5 combines with J gene TRBJ1-5; 10 bases fit TRBD1. The CDR3 length is 15 residues. V gave up 6 bases and J gave up 4 bases; unmatched junction bases: 6. Germline CDR1 and CDR2: MNHEY and SVGAGI.